Detailed here is one T cell receptor beta chain. Its target is unknown. The data originate from a study of cytomegalovirus exposure and HLA in healthy donors. Clones were read by immunoSEQ multiplex PCR, and TCRdb kept only the in-frame ones, dropping some. The sample shows hundreds of thousands of clones, roughly 85% of them seen only once. This CDR3 contains 13 residues. V was clipped by 4 bases and J by 3 bases; unmatched bases: 3. Germline-derived CDR1 and CDR2 are PRHDT and FYEKMQ (reference sequence). Regarding the study as a whole: Altogether, about 160 TCR beta chains were recorded as cytomegalovirus-associated. Reports credit the classifier with highly specific, highly sensitive diagnosis of cytomegalovirus status.

The chain is built from TRBV13 and TRBJ2-7, with 7 bases lining up with TRBD2. The source is a woman between 18 and 29 years old in good health and CMV-seronegative. The material sequenced was PBMCs. This CDR3 reads CASSWGEGYEQYF. The CDR3, as DNA: TGTGCCAGCAGCTGGGGGGAGGGCTACGAGCAGTACTTC.